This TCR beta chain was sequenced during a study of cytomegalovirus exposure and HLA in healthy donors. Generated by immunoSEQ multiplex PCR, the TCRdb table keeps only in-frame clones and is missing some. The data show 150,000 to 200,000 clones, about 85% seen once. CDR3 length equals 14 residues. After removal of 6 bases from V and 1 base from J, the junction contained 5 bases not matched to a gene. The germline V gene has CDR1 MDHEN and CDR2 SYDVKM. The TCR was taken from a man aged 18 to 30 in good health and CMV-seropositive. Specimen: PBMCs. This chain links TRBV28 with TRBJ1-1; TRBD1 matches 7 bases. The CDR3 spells CASRDREWNTEAFF. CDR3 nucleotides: TGTGCCAGCAGAGACAGGGAATGGAACACTGAAGCTTTCTTT.